This section outlines one T cell receptor (beta chain) sequence together with its context. The antigen remains undetermined. This CDR3 contains 16 residues. Germline CDR1 is MDHEN and CDR2 is SYDVKM. This specimen belongs to a study of CXCR3-negative and CXCR3-positive naive CD8 T cells. Broader study findings: CD5 surface expression was similar among naive subsets, and TCR strength was estimated by inference from TRB CDR3 properties. Naive CXCR3-positive and CXCR3-negative cells shared TRBV-TRBJ usage; memory cells diverged.

Each TRB cDNA library was prepared by 5' RACE (with UMI labels). From its re-call of the 5' RACE reads, TCRdb lists each CDR3 protein once, without DNA. This table holds over 70,000 distinct CDR3 sequences. The chain carries TRBV28 and TRBJ1-4. The receptor was derived from a human donor in good health. Some clones in this sample may be carry-over from other donors' samples. The source material was naive CXCR3- CD8+ T cells from blood. Subset reported: CD45RO-CCR7+CD27+CD95- naive CD8+ T cells lacking CXCR3 (TNR3-). CDR3: CASGTHGAPGGEKLFF.